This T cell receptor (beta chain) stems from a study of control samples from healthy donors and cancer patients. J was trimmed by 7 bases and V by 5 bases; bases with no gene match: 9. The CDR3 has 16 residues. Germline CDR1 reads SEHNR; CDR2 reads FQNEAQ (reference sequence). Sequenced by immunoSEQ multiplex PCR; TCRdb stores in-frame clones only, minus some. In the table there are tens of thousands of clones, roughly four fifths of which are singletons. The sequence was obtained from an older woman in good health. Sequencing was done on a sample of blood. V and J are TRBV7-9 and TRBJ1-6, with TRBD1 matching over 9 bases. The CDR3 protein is CASSAQGAPGNSPLHF. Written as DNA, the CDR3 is TGTGCCAGCAGCGCACAGGGGGCGCCAGGAAATTCACCCCTCCACTTT.